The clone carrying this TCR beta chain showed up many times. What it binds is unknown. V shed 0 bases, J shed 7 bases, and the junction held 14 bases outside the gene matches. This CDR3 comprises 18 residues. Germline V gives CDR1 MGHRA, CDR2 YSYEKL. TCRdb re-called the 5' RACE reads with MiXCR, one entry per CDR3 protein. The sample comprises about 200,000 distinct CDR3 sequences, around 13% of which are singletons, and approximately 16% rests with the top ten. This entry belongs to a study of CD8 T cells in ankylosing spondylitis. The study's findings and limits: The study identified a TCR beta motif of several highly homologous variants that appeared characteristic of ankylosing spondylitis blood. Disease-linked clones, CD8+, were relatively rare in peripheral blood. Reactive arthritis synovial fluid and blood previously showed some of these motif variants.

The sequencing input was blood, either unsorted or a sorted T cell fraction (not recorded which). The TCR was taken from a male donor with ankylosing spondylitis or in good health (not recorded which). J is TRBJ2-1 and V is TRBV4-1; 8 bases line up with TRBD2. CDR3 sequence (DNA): TGCGCCAGCAGCCAAGAGATAGACTATGGCGGGGGGTGGAATGAGCAGTTCTTC. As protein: CASSQEIDYGGGWNEQFF.